This T cell receptor beta chain derives from a study of early T cells in non-severe SARS-CoV-2 infection. Study in general: Investigators sequenced bulk RNA drawn from unsorted whole blood, and chains remained unpaired.

Per germline, CDR1 KGHDR and CDR2 SFDVKD. V was pared by 3 bases and J by 6 bases, with 16 bases of the junction left unmatched. CDR3 length equals 18 residues. TCRdb passed the 5' RACE reads through MiXCR, listing each CDR3 protein once. The sample carries about 22,000 distinct CDR3 sequences, around 4.5% recorded once. The sample holds many counts of this clonotype. This chain joins TRBV24-1 and TRBJ2-3, with 8 bases matching TRBD2. The source material was whole blood. The sequence was collected from an adult who was a healthcare worker with PCR-confirmed SARS-CoV-2 infection or an uninfected control (not recorded which). CDR3 region: CATSDHSGIVWTADTQYF. The CDR3 nucleotides are TGTGCCACCAGTGATCATAGCGGGATTGTATGGACGGCGGATACGCAGTATTTT.